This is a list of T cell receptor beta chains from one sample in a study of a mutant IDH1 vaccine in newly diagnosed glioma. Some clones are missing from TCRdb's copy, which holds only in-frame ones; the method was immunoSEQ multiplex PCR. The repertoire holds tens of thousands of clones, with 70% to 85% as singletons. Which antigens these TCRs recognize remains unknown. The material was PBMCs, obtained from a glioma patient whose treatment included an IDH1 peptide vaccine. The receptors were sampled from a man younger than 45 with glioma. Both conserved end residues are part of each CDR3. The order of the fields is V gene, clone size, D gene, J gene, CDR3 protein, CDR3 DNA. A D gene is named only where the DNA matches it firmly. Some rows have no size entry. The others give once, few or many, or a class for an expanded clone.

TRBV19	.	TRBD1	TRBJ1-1	CASTGTGMTEAFF	TGTGCCAGTACCGGGACAGGGATGACTGAAGCTTTCTTT
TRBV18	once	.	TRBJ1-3	CASSRKLETGNTIYF	TGTGCCAGCTCACGAAAGCTAGAGACGGGAAACACCATATATTTT
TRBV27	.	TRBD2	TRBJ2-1	CATIEWGGGNEQFF	TGTGCCACCATAGAGTGGGGCGGGGGGAACGAGCAGTTCTTC
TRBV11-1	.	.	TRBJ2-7	CASSLNPGSEQYF	TGTGCCAGCAGCTTAAATCCGGGAAGCGAGCAGTACTTC
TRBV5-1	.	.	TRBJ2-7	CASSFGLSYEQYF	TGCGCCAGCAGCTTCGGACTATCCTACGAGCAGTACTTC
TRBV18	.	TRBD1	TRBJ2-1	CASSETGGSYNEQFF	TGTGCCAGCTCGGAAACAGGGGGCTCCTACAATGAGCAGTTCTTC
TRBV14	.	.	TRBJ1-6	CASSLSRDGNSPLHF	TGTGCCAGCAGCCTCTCCCGGGACGGCAATTCACCCCTCCACTTT
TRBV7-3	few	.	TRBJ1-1	CASSLEGRSEAFF	TGTGCCAGCAGCTTAGAGGGCAGATCAGAAGCTTTCTTT
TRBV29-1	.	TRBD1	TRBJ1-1	CSVGQGVNTEAFF	TGCAGCGTGGGACAGGGGGTGAACACTGAAGCTTTCTTT
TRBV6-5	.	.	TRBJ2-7	CASSSLTGRVYEQYF	TGTGCCAGCAGTTCCCTGACAGGGAGGGTCTACGAGCAGTACTTC
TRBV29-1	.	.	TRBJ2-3	CSGRDQSDTQYF	TGCAGCGGCCGGGACCAGTCGGATACGCAGTATTTT
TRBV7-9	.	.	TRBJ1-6	CASSSGGSGYNSPLHF	TGTGCCAGCAGCTCCGGCGGATCCGGCTATAATTCACCCCTCCACTTT
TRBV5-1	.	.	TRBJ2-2	CASSLDPGRDTGELFF	TGCGCCAGCAGCTTGGATCCGGGTAGAGACACCGGGGAGCTGTTTTTT
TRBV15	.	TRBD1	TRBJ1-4	CATSRDGDRGGWLFF	TGTGCCACCAGCAGAGATGGGGACAGGGGGGGATGGCTGTTTTTT
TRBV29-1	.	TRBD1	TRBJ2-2	CSVGQGVGNTGELFF	TGCAGCGTTGGACAGGGCGTTGGCAACACCGGGGAGCTGTTTTTT
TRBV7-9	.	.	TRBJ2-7	CASSPAFSKHYEQYF	TGTGCCAGCAGCCCTGCGTTCTCGAAACACTACGAGCAGTACTTC
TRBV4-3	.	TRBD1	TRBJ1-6	CASSQDAQGNSPLHF	TGCGCCAGCAGCCAAGATGCACAGGGGAATTCACCCCTCCACTTT
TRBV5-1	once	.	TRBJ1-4	CASSLDSQNEKLFF	TGCGCCAGCAGCTTGGACAGCCAAAATGAAAAACTGTTTTTT
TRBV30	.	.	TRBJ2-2	CAWNTGEGTGELFF	TGTGCCTGGAATACAGGCGAAGGCACCGGGGAGCTGTTTTTT
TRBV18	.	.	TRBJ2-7	CASSPTDSYEQYF	TGTGCCAGCTCACCGACTGATTCCTACGAGCAGTACTTC
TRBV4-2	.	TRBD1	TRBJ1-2	CASSQEGGVWDGYTF	TGTGCCAGCAGCCAAGAAGGGGGCGTATGGGATGGCTACACCTTC
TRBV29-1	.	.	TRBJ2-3	CSVEGDKGRADTQYF	TGCAGCGTTGAGGGCGACAAGGGCAGGGCAGATACGCAGTATTTT
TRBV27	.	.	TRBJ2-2	CASSLLVGELFF	TGTGCCAGCAGTTTATTGGTGGGGGAGCTGTTTTTT
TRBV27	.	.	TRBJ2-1	CASRGGSSSRQFF	TGTGCCAGCAGGGGGGGCTCGTCCTCTAGGCAGTTCTTC
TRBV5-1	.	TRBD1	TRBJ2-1	CASSPPARGPYNEQFF	TGCGCCAGCAGCCCACCGGCTAGGGGGCCCTACAATGAGCAGTTCTTC
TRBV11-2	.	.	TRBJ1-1	CASSDRFLGASFF	TGTGCCAGCAGCGACAGGTTCCTGGGGGCTTCTTTCTTT
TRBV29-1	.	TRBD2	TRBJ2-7	CSVELGLGLYEQYF	TGCAGCGTTGAATTAGGACTAGGTCTCTACGAGCAGTACTTC
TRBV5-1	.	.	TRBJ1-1	CASSLEIGLSEAFF	TGCGCCAGCAGCTTGGAAATCGGGCTATCTGAAGCTTTCTTT
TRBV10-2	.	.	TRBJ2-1	CASRGGGRGSYNEQFF	TGCGCCAGCAGGGGGGGCGGGAGAGGATCCTACAATGAGCAGTTCTTC
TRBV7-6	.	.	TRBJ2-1	CASSLLTTEGFGNEQFF	TGTGCCAGCAGCTTATTAACCACAGAGGGCTTCGGCAATGAGCAGTTCTTC
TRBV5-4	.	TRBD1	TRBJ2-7	CASSVAGGGYRSYEQYF	TGTGCCAGCAGCGTTGCAGGGGGCGGATATAGGTCCTACGAGCAGTACTTC
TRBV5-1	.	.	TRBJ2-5	CASSTRTAQETQYF	TGCGCCAGCAGCACCCGGACGGCCCAAGAGACCCAGTACTTC
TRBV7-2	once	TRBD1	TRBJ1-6	CASSLQTGGNSPLHF	TGTGCCAGCAGCCTTCAGACAGGGGGCAATTCACCCCTCCACTTT
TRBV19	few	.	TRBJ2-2	CASSFGGPGELFF	TGTGCCAGTAGTTTTGGGGGACCCGGGGAGCTGTTTTTT
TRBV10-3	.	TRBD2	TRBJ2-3	CAISESVTSGSTDTQYF	TGTGCCATCAGTGAGTCTGTGACTAGCGGGAGCACAGATACGCAGTATTTT